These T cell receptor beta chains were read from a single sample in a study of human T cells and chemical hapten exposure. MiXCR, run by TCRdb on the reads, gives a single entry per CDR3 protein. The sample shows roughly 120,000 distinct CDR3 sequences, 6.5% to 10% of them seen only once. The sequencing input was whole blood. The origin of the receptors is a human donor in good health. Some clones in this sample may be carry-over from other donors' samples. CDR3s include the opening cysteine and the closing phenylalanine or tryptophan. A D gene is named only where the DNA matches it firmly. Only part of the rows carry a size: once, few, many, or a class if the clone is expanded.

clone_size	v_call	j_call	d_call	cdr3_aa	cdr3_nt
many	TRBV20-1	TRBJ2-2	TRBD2	CSASRGGSVGTGELFF	TGCAGTGCTAGTCGGGGGGGCTCTGTCGGCACCGGGGAGCTGTTTTTT
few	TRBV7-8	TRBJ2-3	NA	CASSRRTDTQYF	TGTGCCAGCAGCCGGCGCACAGATACGCAGTATTTT
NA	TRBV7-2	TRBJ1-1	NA	CASSLATGSEAFF	TGTGCCAGCAGCTTAGCGACGGGGAGTGAAGCTTTCTTT
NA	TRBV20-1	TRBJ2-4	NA	CSATSKAKNIQYF	TGCAGTGCGACCTCGAAAGCCAAAAACATTCAGTACTTC
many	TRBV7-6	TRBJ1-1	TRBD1	CASSPERGRRTEAFF	TGTGCCAGCAGCCCTGAAAGGGGGCGGCGAACTGAAGCTTTCTTT
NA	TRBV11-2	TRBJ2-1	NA	CASSSFGLAFTYNEQFF	TGTGCCAGCAGCTCCTTTGGGCTAGCGTTCACCTACAATGAGCAGTTCTTC
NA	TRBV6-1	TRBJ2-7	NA	CASSEVGHPGEYEQYF	TGTGCCAGCAGTGAAGTGGGACACCCGGGGGAATACGAGCAGTACTTC
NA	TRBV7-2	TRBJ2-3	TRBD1	CASSFYTGQRSTDTQYF	TGTGCCAGCAGCTTCTATACGGGACAGCGTAGCACAGATACGCAGTATTTT
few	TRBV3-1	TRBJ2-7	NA	CASSQGTLQGYEQYF	TGTGCCAGCAGCCAAGGGACCCTACAGGGTTACGAGCAGTACTTC
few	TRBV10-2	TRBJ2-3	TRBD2	CASSEVASGSANTDTQYF	TGCGCCAGCAGTGAGGTGGCTAGCGGGAGTGCAAACACAGATACGCAGTATTTT
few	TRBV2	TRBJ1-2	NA	CASSEAQGRGYGYTF	TGTGCCAGCAGTGAAGCGCAGGGGCGCGGTTATGGCTACACCTTC